This is a list of T cell receptor beta chains from one sample in a study of T-cell memory formation after mild COVID-19. Via MiXCR, TCRdb re-called the 5' RACE reads, giving one row per CDR3 protein. The table includes 140,000 or so distinct CDR3 sequences, 13% to 15% detected once. The sequencing input was PBMCs or a T cell subset sorted from them (not recorded which). The receptors come from an adult woman who had mild COVID-19 (a few samples of this study predate the infection). Cell type and time point are not known. Each CDR3 is given with its conserved first and last residue. The D gene is left open where the match is weak. Only part of the rows carry a size: once, few, many, or a class if the clone is expanded.

D	V	J	size	DNA	CDR3
TRBD2	TRBV9	TRBJ2-2	few	TGTGCCAGCAGCCCCCTTCTAGACCCGGGGGGTACCGGGGAGCTGTTTTTT	CASSPLLDPGGTGELFF
TRBD2	TRBV7-9	TRBJ2-5	NA	TGTGCCAGCACCGACGGGGGACTAGCGGGGGGCCTGCAAGAGACCCAGTACTTC	CASTDGGLAGGLQETQYF
NA	TRBV5-1	TRBJ2-7	NA	TGCGCCAGCAGCCAATGGACGGGACATGCCTACGAGCAGTACTTC	CASSQWTGHAYEQYF
NA	TRBV25-1	TRBJ2-7	NA	TGTGCCAGCAGTGATCCAGGCCCCTACTCCTACGAGCAGTACTTC	CASSDPGPYSYEQYF
NA	TRBV4-1	TRBJ2-5	few	TGCGCCAGCAGCCAAGCATCAGGGTTGCGAGAGACCCAGTACTTC	CASSQASGLRETQYF
NA	TRBV4-1	TRBJ2-5	NA	TGCGCCAGCAGCCAAGGGGAGCGGCTACAAGAGACCCAGTACTTC	CASSQGERLQETQYF
NA	TRBV6-2/TRBV6-3	TRBJ2-3	NA	TGTGCCAGCAGTTTCACCCGTACCCTGGGCCCCCCGGCGAGAGATACGCAGTATTTT	CASSFTRTLGPPARDTQYF
TRBD1	TRBV9	TRBJ2-5	few	TGTGCCAGCAGCTTAGACAGGGACATTCTAGAGACCCAGTACTTC	CASSLDRDILETQYF
NA	TRBV15	TRBJ2-1	few	TGTGCCACCAGCAGAGGCGAAGGGGGAGAGGCCTACAATGAGCAGTTCTTC	CATSRGEGGEAYNEQFF
NA	TRBV19	TRBJ2-7	few	TGTGCCAGTAGTATAGGCCTAACGGGAGAGCAGTACTTC	CASSIGLTGEQYF
NA	TRBV14	TRBJ2-7	few	TGTGCCAGCAGCCAAGGGGTGGGACCGAGACACGAGCAGTACTTC	CASSQGVGPRHEQYF
TRBD1	TRBV6-5	TRBJ1-4	NA	TGTGCCAGCAGTCCCACAGGGGGTCATGAAAAACTGTTTTTT	CASSPTGGHEKLFF
NA	TRBV2	TRBJ2-7	few	TGTGCCAGCAGTGATGGCAGGGGCAGTAATGGGGACGAGCAGTACTTC	CASSDGRGSNGDEQYF
TRBD2	TRBV12-3/TRBV12-4	TRBJ2-1	many	TGTGCCAGCAGTTCTAGCGGGGAGCCCTACAATGAGCAGTTCTTC	CASSSSGEPYNEQFF
NA	TRBV30	TRBJ1-6	NA	TGTGCCTTCGATTTTGGGACGCTTAATTCACCCCTCCACTTT	CAFDFGTLNSPLHF
NA	TRBV5-1	TRBJ2-7	once	TGCGCCAGCAGCTTATCAGTAGCCTACGAGCAGTACTTC	CASSLSVAYEQYF
TRBD2	TRBV7-6	TRBJ2-1	NA	TGTGCCAGCAGCTTAGCCCTCGAAGCTGGACTAGCGGGGTATAATGAGCAGTTCTTC	CASSLALEAGLAGYNEQFF
NA	TRBV15	TRBJ2-1	NA	TGTGCCACCAGCAGAGGGCAGGACCCCCGGGAGGAGCAGTTCTTC	CATSRGQDPREEQFF
NA	TRBV12-3/TRBV12-4	TRBJ2-7	NA	TGTGCCAGCAGTTTAGTCTGGGGGTGGGCAGGGGCTTATAACTCCTACGAGCAGTACTTC	CASSLVWGWAGAYNSYEQYF
NA	TRBV12-3/TRBV12-4	TRBJ1-1	NA	TGTGCCAGCACCCATGTGATAGAGACTATAGCTTTCTTT	CASTHVIETIAFF
NA	TRBV11-2	TRBJ2-1	NA	TGTGCCAGCAGCACAGGGACCGGTCGTGTGAATGAGCAGTTCTTC	CASSTGTGRVNEQFF
NA	TRBV7-9	TRBJ2-1	few	TGTGCCAGCAGCTTAGTTTTGGGTTTGGATGAGCAGTTCTTC	CASSLVLGLDEQFF
NA	TRBV15	TRBJ1-1	few	TGTGCCACCAGCAGACCCGACGGACTGGGCACTGAAGCTTTCTTT	CATSRPDGLGTEAFF
NA	TRBV18	TRBJ1-5	few	TGTGCCAGCTCTCATCAGTCGGGGGAAGGCCAGCCCCAGCATTTT	CASSHQSGEGQPQHF
NA	TRBV25-1	TRBJ1-5	NA	TGTGCCAGCAGTGTCGGCGACCCTCAGATGCCCCAGCATTTT	CASSVGDPQMPQHF
NA	TRBV27	TRBJ2-7	NA	TGTGCCAGCAGTTTATCAAGGGGTCATCTGTACGAGCAGTACTTC	CASSLSRGHLYEQYF
NA	TRBV5-6	TRBJ2-7	few	TGTGCCAGCAGCTTGGCGAGGGAGCAGTACTTC	CASSLAREQYF
NA	TRBV7-2	TRBJ2-5	NA	TGTGCCAGCAGCCCCCAGGGGGGAGAGACCCAGTACTTC	CASSPQGGETQYF